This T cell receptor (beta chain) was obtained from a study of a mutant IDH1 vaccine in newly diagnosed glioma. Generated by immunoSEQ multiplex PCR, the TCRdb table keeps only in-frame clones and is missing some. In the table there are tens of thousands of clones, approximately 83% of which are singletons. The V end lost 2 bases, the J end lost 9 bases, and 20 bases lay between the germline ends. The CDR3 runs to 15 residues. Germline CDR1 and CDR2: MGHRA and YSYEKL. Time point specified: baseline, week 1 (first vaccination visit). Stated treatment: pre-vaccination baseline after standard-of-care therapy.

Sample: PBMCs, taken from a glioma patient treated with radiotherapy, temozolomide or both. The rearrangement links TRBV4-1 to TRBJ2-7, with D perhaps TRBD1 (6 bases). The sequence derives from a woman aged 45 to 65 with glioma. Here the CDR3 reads CASSQTFGTTTGQYF. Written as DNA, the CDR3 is TGCGCCAGCAGCCAAACGTTTGGGACAACTACGGGGCAGTACTTC.